A selection of T cell receptor beta chains follows, all from one sample in a study of blood T cells in healthy people across ages. TCRdb independently ran MiXCR on the 5' RACE reads; one entry per CDR3 protein. The sample carries over 1.5 million distinct CDR3 sequences, 49% recorded once. Sequencing was performed on blood. The receptors were gathered from a middle-aged woman in good health. The CDR3 runs from the conserved cysteine through the conserved F or W. D genes are given only for firm matches. The listing skips clone size in some rows; elsewhere it reads once, few, many or a size class.

J gene | clone size | V gene | D gene | CDR3 DNA | CDR3 protein
TRBJ2-5 | - | TRBV20-1 | TRBD2 | TGCAGTGCTAGAGAGGGAGGGTTCAACCAAGAGACCCAGTACTTC | CSAREGGFNQETQYF
TRBJ2-7 | few | TRBV5-1 | - | TGCGCCAGCAGCGTCCAGGAAGGCCGCTACGAGCAGTACTTC | CASSVQEGRYEQYF
TRBJ2-3 | - | TRBV28 | TRBD2 | TGTGCCAGCAGTTTTGGGGCGGGGGACACAGATACGCAGTATTTT | CASSFGAGDTDTQYF
TRBJ2-1 | - | TRBV7-2 | TRBD2 | TGTGCCAGCAGCTTAGCGGTTAGCGGGGGGCGTTACAATGAGCAGTTCTTC | CASSLAVSGGRYNEQFF
TRBJ2-5 | - | TRBV10-2 | - | TGCGCCAGCAGTGAGTTGCAGAACCAAGAGACCCAGTACTTC | CASSELQNQETQYF
TRBJ2-1 | few | TRBV6-2/TRBV6-3 | - | TGTGCCAGCAGTTATTGGGTGGAAGGCGAGCAGTTCTTC | CASSYWVEGEQFF
TRBJ2-6 | - | TRBV3-1 | - | TGTGCCAGCAGCCAAGAGAGGGACGGGGTCTCTGGGGCCAACGTCCTGACTTTC | CASSQERDGVSGANVLTF
TRBJ2-1 | - | TRBV20-1 | TRBD1 | TGCAGTGCTAGTCCATTTCGGACAGGATCTAGCAATGAGCAGTTCTTC | CSASPFRTGSSNEQFF
TRBJ2-5 | - | TRBV6-1 | - | TGTGCCAGCAGTCCGCAGGGAATGTGGGGACAAGAGACCCAGTACTTC | CASSPQGMWGQETQYF
TRBJ2-3 | - | TRBV4-3 | - | TGCGCCAGCAGCCAAGAGTCGGTGGCAGATACGCAGTATTTT | CASSQESVADTQYF
TRBJ2-5 | few | TRBV7-9 | - | TGTGCCAGCAGCGCCCCAGGGCCCCGAGAGACCCAGTACTTC | CASSAPGPRETQYF
TRBJ1-6 | once | TRBV9 | - | TGTGCCAGCAGCGTACGCCAGGATAATTCACCCCTCCACTTT | CASSVRQDNSPLHF
TRBJ2-7 | - | TRBV7-9 | - | TGTGCCAGCAGCGCCACCTGGGGATACGAGCAGTACTTC | CASSATWGYEQYF
TRBJ2-7 | - | TRBV10-3 | - | TGTGCCATCAGTGGGATAGGCAGCTCCTACGAGCAGTACTTC | CAISGIGSSYEQYF
TRBJ2-3 | - | TRBV20-1 | - | TGCAGTGCTAGAAGGTTCGGGGGGCAAAAAAAAGGCACAGATACGCAGTATTTT | CSARRFGGQKKGTDTQYF
TRBJ1-6 | - | TRBV9 | - | TGTGCCAGCAGCGTAGAGGGCGGCTATAATTCACCCCTCCACTTT | CASSVEGGYNSPLHF
TRBJ2-3 | - | TRBV6-5 | - | TGTGCCAGCGCCAGCACAGATACGCAGTATTTT | CASASTDTQYF
TRBJ1-6 | once | TRBV28 | - | TGTGCCAGCAGGCTCATCGGGGGCCTGAATTCACCCCTCCACTTT | CASRLIGGLNSPLHF
TRBJ2-3 | - | TRBV5-8 | TRBD1 | TGTGCCAGCAGCTTGATGACAGGGACAGATACGCAGTATTTT | CASSLMTGTDTQYF
TRBJ2-4 | - | TRBV7-2 | - | TGTGCCAGCAGCTTAGCGCGGATGGACCAGTACTTC | CASSLARMDQYF
TRBJ2-1 | few | TRBV3-1 | - | TGTGCCAGCACCAGGTCGAATGAGCAGTTCTTC | CASTRSNEQFF
TRBJ2-1 | - | TRBV10-3 | - | TGTGCCACGTGCTACAGGGTAGATGGTGAGCAGTTCTTC | CATCYRVDGEQFF
TRBJ2-1 | - | TRBV10-3 | - | TGTGCCATCAGTGAACTCACGACAGGGAGGGATGAGCAGTTCTTC | CAISELTTGRDEQFF
TRBJ1-1 | - | TRBV10-3 | - | TGTGCCATCAGTGACGTGGGCCTGAACACTGAAGCTTTCTTT | CAISDVGLNTEAFF
TRBJ1-4 | few | TRBV20-1 | - | TGCAGTGCGGAGGACTTTTCAACTAATGAAAAACTGTTTTTT | CSAEDFSTNEKLFF
TRBJ1-4 | - | TRBV9 | TRBD1 | TGTGCCAACAGCGTAGGGGGCTCAACTAATGAAAAACTGTTTTTT | CANSVGGSTNEKLFF
TRBJ2-1 | - | TRBV29-1 | - | TGCAGCGTTGATGATGGAGAAACCTACAATGAGCAGTTCTTC | CSVDDGETYNEQFF
TRBJ2-7 | - | TRBV6-2/TRBV6-3 | TRBD2 | TGTGCCAGCAACGGGGGAGGGGACGAGCAGTACTTC | CASNGGGDEQYF
TRBJ1-2 | - | TRBV11-2 | - | TGTGCCAGCAGCTCCGAGACAGGAACTTATGACTACACCTTC | CASSSETGTYDYTF
TRBJ2-7 | - | TRBV20-1 | - | TGCCGTGCTAGAGATCCGCGGGGAGATCTCGACGAGCAGTACTTC | CRARDPRGDLDEQYF
TRBJ1-2 | - | TRBV4-1 | - | TGCGCCAGCAGCCAAGATCGGCGGATTGACTATGGCTACACCTTC | CASSQDRRIDYGYTF
TRBJ2-4 | - | TRBV9 | - | TGTGCCAGCAGCGGGTCCTTGGGGGGGCAGAGGAGGGCCAAAAACATTCAGTACTTC | CASSGSLGGQRRAKNIQYF
TRBJ1-5 | - | TRBV19 | TRBD1 | TGTGCCAGTAATCCGGACAGGGGGCTTAGGCAGCCCCAGCATTTT | CASNPDRGLRQPQHF
TRBJ2-5 | - | TRBV3-1 | TRBD2 | TGTGCCAGCAGCCATTTGGCGGGGGGGACCCAAGAGACCCAGTACTTC | CASSHLAGGTQETQYF
TRBJ1-3 | once | TRBV12-3/TRBV12-4 | - | TGTGCCAGCAGGGGCGTCTCGGCCCTCTCTGGAAACACCATATATTTT | CASRGVSALSGNTIYF
TRBJ2-7 | - | TRBV7-3 | - | TGTGCCAGCAGCTTAACGATCAGCTCCAATGAGCAGTACTTC | CASSLTISSNEQYF
TRBJ2-1 | many | TRBV4-2 | TRBD2 | TGTGCCAGCAGCCAAGTAGCGGGGGCCTACAATGAGCAGTTCTTC | CASSQVAGAYNEQFF
TRBJ2-3 | few | TRBV6-5 | - | TGTGCCAGCAGTTACGCCCCCACTCCGGATACGCAGTATTTT | CASSYAPTPDTQYF
TRBJ2-7 | - | TRBV6-2/TRBV6-3 | TRBD1 | TGTGCCAGCAGTTCCGATCCGGGACAGATTTCCTCCTACGAGCAGTACTTC | CASSSDPGQISSYEQYF
TRBJ2-5 | few | TRBV7-9 | - | TGTGCCAGCAGCCTTAACAGGGATTCTCTGAAGACCCAGTACTTC | CASSLNRDSLKTQYF
TRBJ1-5 | - | TRBV15 | - | TGTGCCACCAGCAGAGATGGAAGGGCAGTTAATCAGCCCCAGCATTTT | CATSRDGRAVNQPQHF
TRBJ2-7 | few | TRBV20-1 | TRBD1 | TGCAGTGCTAAGGGACAGAGCTCCTACAATGAGCAGTACTTC | CSAKGQSSYNEQYF
TRBJ2-5 | - | TRBV7-9 | - | TGTGCCAGCAGGACGGACCCGGCCGAGACCCAGTACTTC | CASRTDPAETQYF
TRBJ2-3 | few | TRBV4-3 | - | TGCGCCAGCAGCCAAGGGAGGGCTAGCACAGATACGCAGTATTTT | CASSQGRASTDTQYF
TRBJ2-1 | few | TRBV20-1 | - | TGCAGTGCGCAGAATCTGGCGGCTCTTTCCTACAATGAGCAGTTCTTC | CSAQNLAALSYNEQFF